This TCR beta chain was captured by sequencing in a study of glioma-infiltrating T cells. V lost 4 bases to trimming and J lost 3 bases, with 7 bases between them. The CDR3 is 11 residues long. In germline, CDR1 is DFQATT, CDR2 SNEGSKA (reference sequence). The iRepertoire nested amplicon-rescue multiplex PCR amplified TCR alpha and beta CDR3s from RNA. TCRdb re-called the multiplex PCR reads with MiXCR, one entry per CDR3 protein. The table lists some 160,000 distinct CDR3 sequences, about 40% of them singletons. Source material: glioma tissue, nonneoplastic brain tissue, or PBMCs (not recorded which). This clonotype was sampled from a human donor with low-grade glioma or glioblastoma, undergoing nonglioma brain surgery, or in good health (not recorded which). This chain links TRBV20-1 with TRBJ2-7, with D unclear. As DNA, the CDR3 is TGCAGTGCTACCTTTAACTACGAGCAGTACTTC. Translating gives CSATFNYEQYF.